One and the same sample provided the 5 T cell receptor beta chains below, sequenced in a study of cytomegalovirus exposure and HLA in healthy donors. PCR amplification relied on 60 Vbeta primers (plus 13 Jbeta primers). Sequencing was performed with immunoSEQ multiplex PCR; in TCRdb, only in-frame clones are kept and a portion is missing. Seen here are around 130,000 clones, around 70% observed once, and the top ten hold approximately 2.1%. Sequenced: PBMCs. These receptors were collected from a woman aged 40 to 50 in good health and CMV-seropositive.

This chain joins TRBV29-1 and TRBJ1-1, with D perhaps matching TRBD1 (6 bases). With 7 bases removed from V and 1 base from J, the gap between germline ends came to 7 bases. This CDR3 is 11 amino acids long. Germline CDR1 and CDR2: SQVTM and ANQGSEA. The CDR3: CSADRNTEAFF. CDR3 nucleotides: TGCAGCGCGGACAGGAACACTGAAGCTTTCTTT. The full variable domain, its missing parts supplied by reference TRBV29-1 and TRBJ1-1, is SAVISQKPSRDICQRGTSLTIQCQVDSQVTMMFWYRQQPGQSLTLIATANQGSEATYESGFVIDKFPISRPNLTFSTLTVSNMSPEDSSIYLCSADRNTEAFFGQGTRLTVV.

The chain employs TRBV5-4 and TRBJ2-2; perhaps TRBD2 as D (5 bases). Germline CDR1 reads SGHNT; CDR2 reads YYREEE (reference sequence). V lost 5 bases and J lost 3, with 11 bases in between. The CDR3 has 14 residues. The CDR3 sequence is CASRVLDDTGELFF. The DNA of the CDR3 is TGTGCCAGCAGAGTACTAGACGACACCGGGGAGCTGTTTTTT. The full variable domain, rest sourced from reference TRBV5-4 and TRBJ2-2, is ETGVTQSPTHLIKTRGQQVTLRCSSQSGHNTVSWYQQALGQGPQFIFQYYREEENGRGNFPPRFSGLQFPNYSSELNVNALELDDSALYLCASRVLDDTGELFFGEGSRLTVL.

The genes are TRBV6-4 and TRBJ2-7; maybe TRBD1 (6 bases). The CDR3 is made up of 15 amino acids. The germline gives CDR1 MRHNA, CDR2 SNTAGT. Trimming pared 6 bases from V and 5 bases from J, leaving 20 bases between. CDR3 amino acids: CASRVGWQGRDEQYF. CDR3 nucleotide sequence: TGTGCCAGCAGGGTCGGGTGGCAGGGGCGCGACGAGCAGTACTTC.

This chain links TRBV4-2 with TRBJ1-1; the D is unclear. CDR1 is LGHNA, CDR2 YNFKEQ, per germline. The CDR3 is 15 residues long. Trimming left V 2 bases short and J 1 base short, with 11 bases between. CDR3 in amino acids: CASSQPEAKNTEAFF. The CDR3 DNA reads as TGTGCCAGCAGCCAACCGGAGGCGAAGAACACTGAAGCTTTCTTT.

The CDR3 nucleotides read TGTGCCAGCGGGCCTTACAGGGGGGGAGAGACCCAGTACTTC. The encoded protein is CASGPYRGGETQYF. The chain employs TRBV5-6 and TRBJ2-5; possibly TRBD1 for D (8 bases). V gave up 7 bases and J gave up 4 bases, with 17 bases separating them. This CDR3 spans 14 amino acids. CDR1 and CDR2 (germline): SGHDT, YYEEEE.